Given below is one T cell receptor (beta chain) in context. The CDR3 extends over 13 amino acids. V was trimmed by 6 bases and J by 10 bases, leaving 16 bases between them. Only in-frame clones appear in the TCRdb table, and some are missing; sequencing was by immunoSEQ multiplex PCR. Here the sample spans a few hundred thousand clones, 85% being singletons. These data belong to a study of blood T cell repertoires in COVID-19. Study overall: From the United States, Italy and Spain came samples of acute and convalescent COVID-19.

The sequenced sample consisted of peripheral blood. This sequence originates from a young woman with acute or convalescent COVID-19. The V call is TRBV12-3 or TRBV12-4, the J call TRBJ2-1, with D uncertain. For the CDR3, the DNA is TGTGCCAGCAGACACCAACCAATCCGAGAGCAGTTCTTC. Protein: CASRHQPIREQFF.